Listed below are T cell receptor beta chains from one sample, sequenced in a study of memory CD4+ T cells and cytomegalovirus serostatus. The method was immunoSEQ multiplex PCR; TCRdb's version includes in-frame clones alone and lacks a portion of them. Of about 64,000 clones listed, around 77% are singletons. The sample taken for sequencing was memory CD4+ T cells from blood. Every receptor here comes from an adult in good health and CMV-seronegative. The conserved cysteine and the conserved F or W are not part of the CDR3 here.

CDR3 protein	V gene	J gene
ASSPLPGQVSSGANVLT	TRBV14	TRBJ2-6
ASSLLADSEQF	TRBV7-2	TRBJ2-1
ASSSGAYEQY	TRBV19	TRBJ2-7
ASSPSLGQGYYNEQF	TRBV28	TRBJ2-1
ASSERGTSGTQY	TRBV6-1	TRBJ2-5
ASSQRVGSYNEQF	TRBV4-3	TRBJ2-1
ASRGRDYRSTDTQY	TRBV6-6	TRBJ2-3
ASSPPLGWRESSYEQY	TRBV28	TRBJ2-7
ASSDATLQNSPLH	TRBV2	TRBJ1-6
ASSRDTYQPQH	TRBV7-9	TRBJ1-5
ASSSKLTGTSEAF	TRBV18	TRBJ1-1
ASSLVGEGVGYT	TRBV7-8	TRBJ1-2
ASSDRGQGTPGVF	TRBV10-2	TRBJ1-4
ASSRPRGQETQY	TRBV5-6	TRBJ2-5
ATRMQGSYEQY	TRBV5-1	TRBJ2-7
ASSLGQGFGRETQY	TRBV5-4	TRBJ2-5
ASSQGRAGYT	TRBV4-2	TRBJ1-2
ASNGQAGETQY	TRBV19	TRBJ2-5
ASSEGWGGNTEAF	TRBV6-1	TRBJ1-1
ASSQRLAPPYNEQF	TRBV28	TRBJ2-1
ASSSPRTGANYGYT	TRBV6-5	TRBJ1-2
ASSAKVRTSGRAYEQF	TRBV7-3	TRBJ2-1
ASSLSSGGNNEQF	TRBV7-3	TRBJ2-1
ASSLPGPGEGETQY	TRBV7-8	TRBJ2-5